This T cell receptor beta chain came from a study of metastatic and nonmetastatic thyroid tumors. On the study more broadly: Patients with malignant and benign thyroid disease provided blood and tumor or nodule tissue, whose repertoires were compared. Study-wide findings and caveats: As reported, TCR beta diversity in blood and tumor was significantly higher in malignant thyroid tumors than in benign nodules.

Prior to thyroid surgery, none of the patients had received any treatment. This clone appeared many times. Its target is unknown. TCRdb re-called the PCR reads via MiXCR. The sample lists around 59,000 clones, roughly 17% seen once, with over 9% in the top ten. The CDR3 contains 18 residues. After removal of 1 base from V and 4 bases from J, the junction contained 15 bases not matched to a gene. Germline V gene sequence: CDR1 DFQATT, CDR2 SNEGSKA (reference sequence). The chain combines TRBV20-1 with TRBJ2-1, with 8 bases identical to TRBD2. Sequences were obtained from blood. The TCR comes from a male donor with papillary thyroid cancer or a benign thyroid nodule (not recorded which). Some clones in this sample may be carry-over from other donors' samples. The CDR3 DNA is TGCAGTGCTAGAGGCCCGGGAGTGGCGGGGGGAGGGTACAATGAGCAGTTCTTC. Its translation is CSARGPGVAGGGYNEQFF.